These 22 T cell receptor beta chains were sequenced from one sample in a study of T-cell memory formation after mild COVID-19. TCRdb fed the 5' RACE reads into MiXCR, producing one record per CDR3 protein. The sample has about 350,000 distinct CDR3 sequences; around 13% are singletons. The sequencing sample was made of PBMCs or a T cell subset sorted from them (not recorded which). The source of these receptors is a young man who had mild COVID-19 (a few samples of this study predate the infection). Cell type and time point are not known.

A few counts support this clonotype. J is TRBJ2-5 and V is TRBV7-2; D not resolved. V was clipped by 3 bases and J by 5 bases, with 7 bases between them. This CDR3 is 12 amino acids long. CDR1 and CDR2 (germline): SGHTA, FQGNSA. The CDR3 bases are TGTGCCAGCAGCTTTAGCTCTGAGACCCAGTACTTC. Translating it yields CASSFSSETQYF.

A few counts support this clonotype. The CDR3 reads CASSRGLADTGELFF. The DNA of the CDR3 is TGTGCCAGCAGTAGAGGACTAGCGGACACCGGGGAGCTGTTTTTT. This chain connects TRBV5-6 to TRBJ2-2; 10 nucleotides align to TRBD2. With 5 bases clipped from V and 3 bases from J, the junction kept 4 bases outside the gene matches. Germline lookup yields CDR1 SGHDT and CDR2 YYEEEE. CDR3 size: 15 residues. The full variable domain, its missing parts supplied by reference TRBV5-6 and TRBJ2-2, is DAGVTQSPTHLIKTRGQQVTLRCSPKSGHDTVSWYQQALGQGPQFIFQYYEEEERQRGNFPDRFSGHQFPNYSSELNVNALLLGDSALYLCASSRGLADTGELFFGEGSRLTVL.

The rearrangement uses TRBV4-3 and TRBJ1-1; 7 positions match TRBD1. The germline V gene has CDR1 LGHNA and CDR2 YSLEER. The junction had 8 bases not matched to a gene; V was cut back by 0 bases and J by 10 bases. The length of the CDR3 is 14 residues. CDR3 amino acids: CASSQELRDRAAFF. The CDR3, as DNA: TGCGCCAGCAGCCAAGAATTACGTGACAGGGCAGCTTTCTTT.

This chain's CDR3 is CASSYLLAGYTGELFF. CDR3 DNA: TGTGCCAGCAGTTACCTCCTAGCGGGGTACACCGGGGAGCTGTTTTTT. The chain recombines TRBV6-2 or TRBV6-3 with TRBJ2-2; 9 nucleotides match TRBD2. V shed 2 bases, J shed 3 bases, and the junction held 4 bases outside the gene matches. The CDR3 totals 16 residues. CDR1 and CDR2 (germline): MNHEY, SVGEGT.

The CDR3 here is CATSRDPGSYEQYF. The CDR3 DNA reads as TGTGCCACCAGCAGAGATCCAGGGAGCTACGAGCAGTACTTC. The gene calls are TRBV15 and TRBJ2-7; D tentatively reads TRBD1 or TRBD2 (5 bases each). Trimming stripped 0 bases from V and 3 bases from J, with 9 bases between. The germline gives CDR1 LNHNV, CDR2 YYDKDF (reference sequence). The CDR3 runs 14 residues.

The table lists this clonotype with many counts. V is TRBV12-3 or TRBV12-4 and J is TRBJ1-2; 9 nucleotides line up with TRBD1. V lost 6 bases and J lost 4; bases outside the gene matches: 3. The CDR3 has 13 amino acids. CDR3 region: CASSLTGGYGYTF. As DNA, the CDR3 is TGTGCCAGCAGCTTGACAGGGGGCTATGGCTACACCTTC.

This clonotype has more than one count but fewer than ten. The chain is built from TRBV12-3 or TRBV12-4 and TRBJ1-1, with 7 positions matching TRBD1. The J segment lost 4 bases and the V segment lost 6 bases, leaving 11 bases of the junction unmatched. The length of the CDR3 is 15 residues. CDR3 DNA sequence: TGTGCCAGCAGAGCACTTCAGGGGGTGGGCACTGAAGCTTTCTTT. Translated: CASRALQGVGTEAFF.

V and J are TRBV6-5 and TRBJ2-2; D uncertain. With 2 bases removed from V and 3 bases from J, the gap between germline ends came to 13 bases. Germline-derived CDR1 and CDR2 are MNHEY and SVGAGI. The CDR3 runs to 16 residues. In DNA form, the CDR3 reads TGTGCCAGCAGTTACGCGACACAGCCCCACACCGGGGAGCTGTTTTTT. This gives the protein CASSYATQPHTGELFF.

Many counts were recorded for this clonotype. CDR3 DNA: TGTGCCAGCAGTGAAACTGCAGAAGGGGACTATGGCTACACCTTC. Its protein product is CASSETAEGDYGYTF. V and J are TRBV25-1 and TRBJ1-2; D may be TRBD1 (5 bases). The germline V gene encodes CDR1 MGHDK and CDR2 SYGVNS. V was trimmed by 2 bases and J by 3 bases, leaving 13 bases between them. The CDR3 covers 15 residues.

This clonotype has only a few counts. The chain recombines TRBV11-2 with TRBJ2-1; tentative D call: TRBD1 (6 bases). The germline gives CDR1 SGHAT, CDR2 FQNNGV. The CDR3 consists of 16 residues. The V end was cut by 4 bases, the J end by 0 bases, with 13 bases between. For the CDR3, the DNA is TGTGCCAGCAGCTATATTCGAGGGGGCTCCTACAATGAGCAGTTCTTC. Amino acids: CASSYIRGGSYNEQFF.

V usage is TRBV5-1 and J usage is TRBJ2-1; no clear D gene. CDR1 is SGHRS and CDR2 is YFSETQ in the germline V gene. Trimming shortened V by 4 bases and J by 5 bases, and 4 bases separated the two germline ends. This CDR3 contains 11 residues. In DNA form, the CDR3 reads TGCGCCAGCAGCATGAACAATGAGCAGTTCTTC. Its protein product is CASSMNNEQFF.

This rearrangement joins TRBV11-3 to TRBJ2-1; 12 bases align to TRBD1. The germline V gene has CDR1 SGHNT and CDR2 YENEEA. The CDR3 spans 14 residues. J was trimmed by 7 bases and V by 8 bases; bases with no gene match: 6. The CDR3 sequence: CASARDRGRNEQFF. CDR3 in DNA: TGTGCCAGCGCCCGGGACAGGGGGCGGAATGAGCAGTTCTTC.

About this clonotype itself: A much larger clone sits a single nucleotide away, making a read error possible. This rearrangement joins TRBV5-1 to TRBJ2-7; TRBD1 is a possible D gene (6 bases). The V gene's germline CDR1 is SGHRS and CDR2 YFSETQ. The germline V and J ends were trimmed by 3 bases and 4 bases, with 20 bases remaining between them. This CDR3 has 16 residues. CDR3 DNA: TGCGCCAGCAGCTCGCGCGGCCCAGGGGATTCGTACGAGCAGTACTTC. Its protein product is CASSSRGPGDSYEQYF.

V gene TRBV4-2 combines with J gene TRBJ1-1; 8 bases are a match to TRBD1. Trimming cost V 2 bases and J 5 bases; bases outside gene matches: 4. The CDR3 is made up of 14 amino acids. In germline, CDR1 is LGHNA, CDR2 YNFKEQ. The chain's CDR3 is CASSQRTGRTEAFF. In nucleotides, the CDR3 is TGTGCCAGCAGCCAAAGGACAGGGAGGACTGAAGCTTTCTTT.

The chain links TRBV6-5 to TRBJ2-2; the D is unclear. V was shortened by 4 bases and J by 7 bases, with 13 bases between the two germline ends. The CDR3 runs to 14 residues. In germline, CDR1 is MNHEY, CDR2 SVGAGI. The CDR3 protein is CASSSTWGYGELFF. CDR3 bases: TGTGCCAGCAGTTCGACCTGGGGTTACGGGGAGCTGTTTTTT.

This clonotype was detected many times. The chain is built from TRBV5-4 and TRBJ2-1; unclear D gene. This CDR3 region has 16 residues. CDR1 and CDR2 from the germline V gene are SGHNT and YYREEE (reference sequence). Trimming took off 0 bases at V and 5 bases at J, with 15 bases between the two ends. As DNA, the CDR3 is TGTGCCAGCAGCTTGGGGGGATTTCGCGGAGACAATGAGCAGTTCTTC. Translating gives CASSLGGFRGDNEQFF.

The chain employs TRBV20-1 and TRBJ1-1, with 9 bases that match TRBD1. CDR1 and CDR2 (germline): DFQATT, SNEGSKA (reference sequence). V was clipped by 0 bases and J by 11 bases; unmatched bases: 13. The CDR3 has 15 residues. CDR3 nucleotides: TGCAGTGCTAGAGACACCACCGGGACAGGGTCTTTGGCTTTCTTT. This sequence encodes CSARDTTGTGSLAFF.

This clonotype was seen a handful of times. The chain links TRBV12-3 or TRBV12-4 to TRBJ2-7; maybe TRBD1 (6 bases). V gave up 2 bases and J gave up 5 bases, with 10 bases separating them. The CDR3 is 13 residues long. CDR3 coding DNA: TGTGCCAGCAGTTTATCAGGGGATAACGAGCAGTACGTC. Its protein is CASSLSGDNEQYV.

Ten or more counts support this clonotype. This chain uses TRBV7-8 with TRBJ2-1; TRBD2 aligns across 12 bases. V lost 4 bases and J lost 4; bases outside the gene matches: 2. Germline lookup yields CDR1 SGHVS and CDR2 FQNEAQ. CDR3 length: 15 residues. Here the CDR3 DNA reads TGTGCCAGCAGCTCGACTAGCGGGGGTTACAATGAGCAGTTCTTC. Amino acids: CASSSTSGGYNEQFF.

In its sample, this clonotype was seen once. The chain has TRBV7-2 and TRBJ2-7; a possible D gene is TRBD2 (6 bases). V shed 4 bases and J shed 7 bases, with 23 bases lying between them. The V gene's germline CDR1 is SGHTA and CDR2 FQGNSA. The CDR3 runs to 16 residues. The CDR3 DNA reads as TGTGCCAGCAGCTCTCGGAGGGCCTTTAACGAAGGGGAGCAGTACTTC. It yields the protein CASSSRRAFNEGEQYF.

This clonotype ranks as medium-sized. The DNA for the CDR3 is TGTGCCAGCAGCATAAGTTCCACTGAAGCTTTCTTT. As protein: CASSISSTEAFF. This chain uses TRBV7-2 with TRBJ1-1; unclear D gene. Trimming took 5 bases from V and 4 from J, leaving 8 bases between them. CDR1 and CDR2 (germline): SGHTA, FQGNSA. This CDR3 is built from 12 residues.

Concerning this clonotype: Its ends do not fully match the called genes, so a read error is possible. The chain recombines TRBV7-2 with TRBJ2-2; D may be TRBD2 (5 bases). This CDR3 region has 18 residues. From germline, CDR1 is SGHTA and CDR2 FQGNSA. The DNA for the CDR3 is TGTGCCAGCAGTTTAGGAGGTGTTCTGCGGTCGAACACCGGGGAGCTGTTTTTT. Translating gives CASSLGGVLRSNTGELFF.